This TCR beta chain was captured in a study of CD8 T cells in Susac syndrome. Notes on the study in general: By the study's own acknowledgment, its TCR sequencing and HLA analysis included relatively few individuals.

High-throughput TCR beta sequencing covered peripheral CD8+ and CD4+ T cells. Negative isolation yielded CD8+ and CD4+ T cells; FACS enriched TEMRA cells. To note about this clonotype: Its antigen remains unknown.

V shed 0 bases and J 4 bases; nucleotides not matched to a gene: 1. CDR1 LGHDT and CDR2 YNNKEL come from the germline V gene (reference sequence). The CDR3 has 15 amino acids. Reverse transcription used about 0.45 to 1 ug RNA and random hexamers. The CDR3 of TCR beta was amplified by immunoSEQ multiplex PCR across 54 Vbeta and 13 Jbeta. One entry per CDR3 protein results from TCRdb running MiXCR on the immunoSEQ multiplex PCR reads. The profile covers tens of thousands of distinct CDR3 sequences, with roughly nine tenths appearing a single time and less than 0.6% taken by the ten largest. Sequenced input: CD8+ T cells from PBMCs. The receptor's source is a human donor with multiple sclerosis. V and J are TRBV3-1 and TRBJ2-3, with 10 bases matching TRBD2. CDR3 in DNA: TGTGCCAGCAGCCAAGAAGCGGGAGGGCCAGATACGCAGTATTTT. This encodes CASSQEAGGPDTQYF.